A selection of T cell receptor beta chains follows, all from one sample in a study of OX40 agonist ivuxolimab in advanced cancers. Sequencing used immunoSEQ multiplex PCR; TCRdb keeps in-frame clones, though not all of them. There are 25,000 to 35,000 clones in the sample; about 85% occur only once, and nearly 50% lies in the top ten. The sample in question was CD4+ or CD8+ T cells sorted from blood, obtained in a trial of the OX40 agonist ivuxolimab. The receptors stem from an adult with an advanced solid tumor such as melanoma, head and neck, liver or kidney cancer. Both conserved end residues are part of each CDR3. A D gene is named only where the DNA matches it firmly. The size field is filled for only some rows; it gives once, few, many or a size class.

CDR3nt: TGTGCCAGCAACCTTAATGAAAAACTGTTTTTT; CDR3aa: CASNLNEKLFF; j_gene: TRBJ1-4; d_gene: NA; abundance: NA; v_gene: TRBV28
CDR3nt: TGCAGCGTTGTCTCAGGGGATGGCTACACCTTC; CDR3aa: CSVVSGDGYTF; j_gene: TRBJ1-2; d_gene: NA; abundance: NA; v_gene: TRBV29-1
CDR3nt: TGCGCCAGCAGTCCGAGGGGCGGGACAGGGGCGTTTGACACCGGGGAGCTGTTTTTT; CDR3aa: CASSPRGGTGAFDTGELFF; j_gene: TRBJ2-2; d_gene: TRBD1; abundance: NA; v_gene: TRBV23-1
CDR3nt: TGTGCCAGCAGCGCAGGGACAGTCTATGGCTACACCTTC; CDR3aa: CASSAGTVYGYTF; j_gene: TRBJ1-2; d_gene: TRBD1; abundance: few; v_gene: TRBV9
CDR3nt: TGTGCCAGCAGCCAACAGGGGGCTTACGAGCAGTACTTC; CDR3aa: CASSQQGAYEQYF; j_gene: TRBJ2-7; d_gene: TRBD1; abundance: NA; v_gene: TRBV28
CDR3nt: TGTGCCAGCAGTTTGCATTACCAGGGAGAACCCCTCCACTTT; CDR3aa: CASSLHYQGEPLHF; j_gene: TRBJ1-6; d_gene: NA; abundance: NA; v_gene: TRBV27
CDR3nt: TGCAGCGTTGAAGGGGTGGGGGGCGTAGAGACCCAGTACTTC; CDR3aa: CSVEGVGGVETQYF; j_gene: TRBJ2-5; d_gene: NA; abundance: NA; v_gene: TRBV29-1
CDR3nt: TGTGCCAGCAGCTTATATTTCGGACCTCCTAACAATGAGCAGTTCTTC; CDR3aa: CASSLYFGPPNNEQFF; j_gene: TRBJ2-1; d_gene: NA; abundance: NA; v_gene: TRBV7-3
CDR3nt: TGTGCCAGCAGCGTTGGCGGGGGTACGTCCTACGAGCAGTACTTC; CDR3aa: CASSVGGGTSYEQYF; j_gene: TRBJ2-7; d_gene: TRBD2; abundance: NA; v_gene: TRBV9
CDR3nt: TGTGCCAGCAGCTTCAGGGGGGCCGAGCAGTACTTC; CDR3aa: CASSFRGAEQYF; j_gene: TRBJ2-7; d_gene: NA; abundance: NA; v_gene: TRBV7-9
CDR3nt: TGTGCCAGCAGTTACTATCGATCGGGGTTAGGCGAGCAGTACTTC; CDR3aa: CASSYYRSGLGEQYF; j_gene: TRBJ2-7; d_gene: NA; abundance: NA; v_gene: TRBV6-6
CDR3nt: TGTGCCAGCAGTGCCGACAGGGGTGATGAGCAGTTCTTC; CDR3aa: CASSADRGDEQFF; j_gene: TRBJ2-1; d_gene: TRBD1; abundance: few; v_gene: TRBV6-6
CDR3nt: TGTGCCAGCAGTGACGGGACGTTTGCCTACGAGCAGTACTTC; CDR3aa: CASSDGTFAYEQYF; j_gene: TRBJ2-7; d_gene: NA; abundance: NA; v_gene: TRBV6-1
CDR3nt: TGTGCCAGCAGTTTGTCGGCAGCCTATGGCTACACCTTC; CDR3aa: CASSLSAAYGYTF; j_gene: TRBJ1-2; d_gene: NA; abundance: once; v_gene: TRBV27
CDR3nt: TGTGCCAGCAGCCAGGGGCTTGGAAACACCATATATTTT; CDR3aa: CASSQGLGNTIYF; j_gene: TRBJ1-3; d_gene: NA; abundance: NA; v_gene: TRBV28
CDR3nt: TGCGCCAGCAGCTTGGAGACAGTTAACTATGGCTACACCTTC; CDR3aa: CASSLETVNYGYTF; j_gene: TRBJ1-2; d_gene: NA; abundance: NA; v_gene: TRBV5-1
CDR3nt: TGTGCCATCAGTGAGTCGATTCTAAGCGGGGGGGCTATAGATACGCAGTATTTT; CDR3aa: CAISESILSGGAIDTQYF; j_gene: TRBJ2-3; d_gene: TRBD2; abundance: NA; v_gene: TRBV10-3
CDR3nt: TGTGCCAGCAGTTCACCGGGATCCTATAATTCACCCCTCCACTTT; CDR3aa: CASSSPGSYNSPLHF; j_gene: TRBJ1-6; d_gene: NA; abundance: NA; v_gene: TRBV6-5
CDR3nt: TGTGCCAGCAGCCAAGTGGCAGGGGGCATGTACGAGCAGTACTTC; CDR3aa: CASSQVAGGMYEQYF; j_gene: TRBJ2-7; d_gene: TRBD1; abundance: NA; v_gene: TRBV14
CDR3nt: TGCGCCAGCAGCCAAGAAAGGGGCTCTGGGGCCAACGTCCTGACTTTC; CDR3aa: CASSQERGSGANVLTF; j_gene: TRBJ2-6; d_gene: NA; abundance: NA; v_gene: TRBV4-1
CDR3nt: TGTGCCAGCAGGGAAACAGGGGTCACTGAAGCTTTCTTT; CDR3aa: CASRETGVTEAFF; j_gene: TRBJ1-1; d_gene: TRBD1; abundance: NA; v_gene: TRBV14
CDR3nt: TGTGCCAGCAGTGGTGGAGGTGGGGGGGACGAGCAGTACTTC; CDR3aa: CASSGGGGGDEQYF; j_gene: TRBJ2-7; d_gene: TRBD2; abundance: few; v_gene: TRBV6-1
CDR3nt: TGTGCCAGCAGCTTTCCGACCCGGGGGCCTGAAGCTTTCTTT; CDR3aa: CASSFPTRGPEAFF; j_gene: TRBJ1-1; d_gene: NA; abundance: NA; v_gene: TRBV7-9
CDR3nt: TGTGCCAGCAGTCCCGTCGGACCCTACGAGCAGTACTTC; CDR3aa: CASSPVGPYEQYF; j_gene: TRBJ2-7; d_gene: NA; abundance: NA; v_gene: TRBV6-5
CDR3nt: TGTGCCAGCAGTGAAGCGGGGGCATACAATGAGCAGTTCTTC; CDR3aa: CASSEAGAYNEQFF; j_gene: TRBJ2-1; d_gene: NA; abundance: once; v_gene: TRBV2
CDR3nt: TGTGCCAGTAGTATAGAAACAGGGAGCCATGAGCAGTTCTTC; CDR3aa: CASSIETGSHEQFF; j_gene: TRBJ2-1; d_gene: NA; abundance: NA; v_gene: TRBV19
CDR3nt: TGTGCCAGCAGCCCACTACCACTGACAGGGGCCGGGAACACTGAAGCTTTCTTT; CDR3aa: CASSPLPLTGAGNTEAFF; j_gene: TRBJ1-1; d_gene: TRBD1; abundance: NA; v_gene: TRBV7-6
CDR3nt: TGCGCCAGCAGCCCCAGCGAAGGGAATAATTCACCCCTCCACTTT; CDR3aa: CASSPSEGNNSPLHF; j_gene: TRBJ1-6; d_gene: NA; abundance: once; v_gene: TRBV4-1
CDR3nt: TGTGCCAGTGCGGGGTTTCATGAGCAGTTCTTC; CDR3aa: CASAGFHEQFF; j_gene: TRBJ2-1; d_gene: NA; abundance: NA; v_gene: TRBV19
CDR3nt: TGTGCCAGCAGCTTCTGGGGATCAACTAATGAAAAACTGTTTTTT; CDR3aa: CASSFWGSTNEKLFF; j_gene: TRBJ1-4; d_gene: NA; abundance: NA; v_gene: TRBV7-3
CDR3nt: TGTGCCAGCAGTTTTAGGGGGTACACTGAAGCTTTCTTT; CDR3aa: CASSFRGYTEAFF; j_gene: TRBJ1-1; d_gene: NA; abundance: NA; v_gene: TRBV28
CDR3nt: TGTGCCAGCAGCGCCCACCGGGACGGTGACAATGAGCAGTTCTTC; CDR3aa: CASSAHRDGDNEQFF; j_gene: TRBJ2-1; d_gene: NA; abundance: NA; v_gene: TRBV9
CDR3nt: TGTGCCAGCAGTTACTCTTCCGGCCTCCTCGAGCAGCAGTACTTC; CDR3aa: CASSYSSGLLEQQYF; j_gene: TRBJ2-7; d_gene: NA; abundance: NA; v_gene: TRBV6-5
CDR3nt: TGTGCCAGCAGCTTAGGACCTAATCAGCCCCAGCATTTT; CDR3aa: CASSLGPNQPQHF; j_gene: TRBJ1-5; d_gene: NA; abundance: NA; v_gene: TRBV7-9
CDR3nt: TGTGCCAGCAGCTCGGACAACGGGTACGAGCAGTACTTC; CDR3aa: CASSSDNGYEQYF; j_gene: TRBJ2-7; d_gene: NA; abundance: NA; v_gene: TRBV7-6
CDR3nt: TGCAGCGTTGTCGGCGGCACCGGGGAGCTGTTTTTT; CDR3aa: CSVVGGTGELFF; j_gene: TRBJ2-2; d_gene: NA; abundance: once; v_gene: TRBV29-1
CDR3nt: TGCGCCAGCAGACGAGCATGGACTAGCGGGAAAGATGAATACAATGAGCAGTTCTTC; CDR3aa: CASRRAWTSGKDEYNEQFF; j_gene: TRBJ2-1; d_gene: TRBD2; abundance: NA; v_gene: TRBV4-3
CDR3nt: TGTGCCAGCAGCGTAGAGATGTCAGGGACAGCCTATGGCTACACCTTC; CDR3aa: CASSVEMSGTAYGYTF; j_gene: TRBJ1-2; d_gene: TRBD1; abundance: NA; v_gene: TRBV9
CDR3nt: TGCGCCAGCAGGGTTCTCCGGGACGGTACCTACGAGCAGTACTTC; CDR3aa: CASRVLRDGTYEQYF; j_gene: TRBJ2-7; d_gene: NA; abundance: NA; v_gene: TRBV10-1
CDR3nt: TGTGCCAGCAGTCCCCTGACAGGAACTTCACCCCTCCACTTT; CDR3aa: CASSPLTGTSPLHF; j_gene: TRBJ1-6; d_gene: NA; abundance: once; v_gene: TRBV2
CDR3nt: TGTGCCAGTAGTCTTGACAAAGAGACCCAGTACTTC; CDR3aa: CASSLDKETQYF; j_gene: TRBJ2-5; d_gene: NA; abundance: NA; v_gene: TRBV19
CDR3nt: TGTGCCAGTTCCTTCGTACTACGCAATGAGCAGTTCTTC; CDR3aa: CASSFVLRNEQFF; j_gene: TRBJ2-1; d_gene: NA; abundance: NA; v_gene: TRBV19
CDR3nt: TGTGCCAGCGAGGGACAGACTTTTTACGAGCAGTACTTC; CDR3aa: CASEGQTFYEQYF; j_gene: TRBJ2-7; d_gene: TRBD1; abundance: NA; v_gene: TRBV6-1
CDR3nt: TGTGCCAGCAGTCCTGGAGGGGCTGGCTTAAGTGACGAGCAGTACTTC; CDR3aa: CASSPGGAGLSDEQYF; j_gene: TRBJ2-7; d_gene: NA; abundance: NA; v_gene: TRBV28
CDR3nt: TGTGCCAGCAGTTTATCGGTTCCAGCTGAAGCTTTCTTT; CDR3aa: CASSLSVPAEAFF; j_gene: TRBJ1-1; d_gene: NA; abundance: NA; v_gene: TRBV27
CDR3nt: TGTGCCAGCAGTTTAGCTGATAGCGGGGGCAAAGAGACCCAGTACTTC; CDR3aa: CASSLADSGGKETQYF; j_gene: TRBJ2-5; d_gene: TRBD2; abundance: NA; v_gene: TRBV28
CDR3nt: TGTGCCAGCAGTTCCGGGACGTACAACACCGGGGAGCTGTTTTTT; CDR3aa: CASSSGTYNTGELFF; j_gene: TRBJ2-2; d_gene: NA; abundance: NA; v_gene: TRBV6-6
CDR3nt: TGTGCCAGCAGCTTAGGGCAGGGGATTGGGCACACTGAAGCTTTCTTT; CDR3aa: CASSLGQGIGHTEAFF; j_gene: TRBJ1-1; d_gene: NA; abundance: NA; v_gene: TRBV7-9
CDR3nt: TGCGCCAGCAGCCAGGGGACAGCGTTCACCGGGGAGCTGTTTTTT; CDR3aa: CASSQGTAFTGELFF; j_gene: TRBJ2-2; d_gene: TRBD1; abundance: few; v_gene: TRBV4-3
CDR3nt: TGTGCCAGCACAGGGACTACCTCTAGCGGGGGGCTTAAGTCCTACGAGCAGTACTTC; CDR3aa: CASTGTTSSGGLKSYEQYF; j_gene: TRBJ2-7; d_gene: NA; abundance: NA; v_gene: TRBV21-1
CDR3nt: TGTGCCAGCAGCCGGACGGTGAACACTGAAGCTTTCTTT; CDR3aa: CASSRTVNTEAFF; j_gene: TRBJ1-1; d_gene: NA; abundance: NA; v_gene: TRBV28